The 11 T cell receptor beta chains listed next were all sequenced from one sample in a study of OX40 agonist ivuxolimab in advanced cancers. Clones were read by immunoSEQ multiplex PCR, and TCRdb kept only the in-frame ones, dropping some. The sample contains 45,000 to 60,000 clones, approximately 91% of which appear only once. This sample comprised CD4+ or CD8+ T cells sorted from blood, obtained in a trial of the OX40 agonist ivuxolimab. Receptors originate from an adult with an advanced solid tumor such as melanoma, head and neck, liver or kidney cancer.

This clone was seen only once. The genes are TRBV5-1 and TRBJ1-2; D not certain. The length of the CDR3 is 15 residues. Germline CDR1 SGHRS, CDR2 YFSETQ. V was trimmed by 4 bases and J by 4 bases, leaving 17 bases between them. This CDR3 reads CASSVAGALGYGYTF. DNA of the CDR3: TGCGCCAGCAGCGTTGCGGGAGCCCTAGGCTATGGCTACACCTTC.

V gene TRBV29-1 combines with J gene TRBJ2-7; 8 bases are shared with TRBD2. Per the germline V gene, CDR1 is SQVTM and CDR2 is ANQGSEA. The ends lost 4 bases at V and 9 bases at J; junction bases unmatched: 5. This CDR3 is 11 amino acids long. CDR3 bases: TGCAGCGTTGTGTCGGGGGGGTGGCAGTACTTC. Its protein is CSVVSGGWQYF.

The J gene is TRBJ1-6, the V gene TRBV6-5; D gene uncertain. This CDR3 comprises 14 residues. Trimming left V 2 bases short and J 6 bases short, with 8 bases between. CDR1 and CDR2 (germline): MNHEY, SVGAGI. The CDR3 DNA reads TGTGCCAGCAGTTACGTCAGAGTTAATTCACCCCTCCACTTT. It codes for CASSYVRVNSPLHF.

This chain links TRBV7-2 with TRBJ1-2, with D perhaps TRBD1 (6 bases). Germline CDR1 is SGHTA and CDR2 is FQGNSA. CDR3 size: 15 residues. V lost 1 base, J lost 3 bases, and 12 bases lay in between. CDR3 bases: TGTGCCAGCAGCTTAGATCAGACAGGATACTATGGCTACACCTTC. Protein sequence: CASSLDQTGYYGYTF.

The chain uses TRBV7-9 and TRBJ2-5; no definite D call. V lost 5 bases, J lost 4 bases, and 5 bases lay in between. The germline V gene encodes CDR1 SEHNR and CDR2 FQNEAQ (reference sequence). CDR3 length equals 11 residues. As DNA, the CDR3 is TGTGCCAGCAGCCGGGTAGAGACCCAGTACTTC. Protein: CASSRVETQYF.

This chain uses TRBV2 with TRBJ1-5; D is uncertain. The CDR3 consists of 13 residues. CDR1 is SNHLY, CDR2 FYNNEI, per germline. V dropped 6 bases and J dropped 3 bases, with 9 bases sitting between them. CDR3 residues: CASSAQYNQPQHF. The CDR3 nucleotides are TGTGCCAGCAGCGCTCAGTACAATCAGCCCCAGCATTTT.

The CDR3 spells CASSFEGRGALNTEAFF. The CDR3 region has the DNA TGTGCCAGCAGCTTCGAGGGGAGGGGCGCCCTGAACACTGAAGCTTTCTTT. The rearrangement joins TRBV7-8 to TRBJ1-1, with a tentative D call TRBD1 (5 bases). Trimming removed 3 bases from V and 0 bases from J, with 17 bases in between. Germline V lookup: CDR1 SGHVS, CDR2 FQNEAQ. CDR3 length equals 17 residues.

The rearrangement links TRBV5-4 to TRBJ2-1, with 12 bases identical to TRBD2. CDR3 length equals 17 residues. The V gene end was trimmed by 2 bases and the J gene end by 8 bases; junction bases not matched to a gene: 11. Germline CDR1 and CDR2: SGHNT and YYREEE (reference sequence). This CDR3 is CASSFPPTSGSKHEQFF. The CDR3 DNA reads TGTGCCAGCAGCTTCCCGCCGACTAGCGGGAGTAAGCATGAGCAGTTCTTC.

The chain joins TRBV13 to TRBJ2-7; 13 bases line up with TRBD2. The CDR3 covers 15 residues. Germline V gene sequence: CDR1 PRHDT, CDR2 FYEKMQ (reference sequence). J gave up 5 bases and V 3 bases, and 4 bases lay outside the gene matches. The CDR3 nucleotides are TGTGCCAGCAGCTTCACTAGCGGGAGGGAGCACGAGCAGTACTTC. It codes for CASSFTSGREHEQYF.

The chain employs TRBV2 and TRBJ2-7; unclear D gene. V lost 5 bases to trimming and J lost 0 bases, with 14 bases between them. Germline CDR1 reads SNHLY; CDR2 reads FYNNEI. This CDR3 region has 15 residues. The CDR3 loop reads CASSFRPASSYEQYF. The CDR3 DNA follows: TGTGCCAGCAGTTTCAGGCCGGCTAGCTCCTACGAGCAGTACTTC.

Turning to this clone: One junction end disagrees with the germline gene, perhaps due to a read error. The chain employs TRBV2 and TRBJ2-2; D not certain. The CDR3 consists of 12 residues. From germline, CDR1 is SNHLY and CDR2 FYNNEI. CDR3 nucleotides: TGTGCCAGCAGGGAAGGCACCGGGGAGCTGTTTTTT. Protein sequence: CASREGTGELFF.